The next 30 T cell receptor beta chains were all read from a single sample in a study of cytotoxic CD8 clonotypes in ibrutinib-treated CLL. The assay was immunoSEQ multiplex PCR, and TCRdb's table has in-frame clones only and misses some. This sample has approximately 190,000 clones, with over 65% found just once. Source: PBMCs, taken after 12 months of ibrutinib treatment. Receptors originate from a human donor with chronic lymphocytic leukemia.

This clone was counted only a few times. This chain uses TRBV7-2 with TRBJ1-5; D is uncertain. CDR1 SGHTA and CDR2 FQGNSA come from the germline V gene. Trimming stripped 4 bases from V and 3 bases from J, with 10 bases between. CDR3 length: 14 amino acids. CDR3 residues: CASSSQLSNQPQHF. In nucleotides, the CDR3 is TGTGCCAGCAGCTCACAGCTCTCCAATCAGCCCCAGCATTTT.

This chain connects TRBV28 to TRBJ1-2, with D perhaps TRBD1 (6 bases). The CDR3 has 14 residues. Germline-derived CDR1 and CDR2 are MDHEN and SYDVKM. V was cut by 1 base and J by 5 bases, with 11 bases left in between. The CDR3, as DNA: TGTGCCAGCAGTTTATTGACAGGCCCTTATGGCTACACCTTC. Protein: CASSLLTGPYGYTF.

This chain connects TRBV5-6 to TRBJ2-3, with TRBD2 identical over 11 bases. CDR1 is SGHDT and CDR2 is YYEEEE in the germline V gene. V dropped 4 bases and J dropped 5; count of bases not matched to a gene: 12. The CDR3 is 17 amino acids. The CDR3 protein is CASSPLYVAGGEDTQYF. CDR3 bases: TGTGCCAGCAGCCCCCTTTATGTAGCGGGAGGGGAAGATACGCAGTATTTT. Drawing the rest from reference TRBV5-6 and TRBJ2-3, the complete variable domain is DAGVTQSPTHLIKTRGQQVTLRCSPKSGHDTVSWYQQALGQGPQFIFQYYEEEERQRGNFPDRFSGHQFPNYSSELNVNALLLGDSALYLCASSPLYVAGGEDTQYFGPGTRLTVL.

The chain employs TRBV30 and TRBJ2-7; D gene unclear. CDR1 GTSNPN and CDR2 SVGIG come from the germline V gene (reference sequence). The CDR3 loop spans 10 amino acids. Trimming removed 0 bases at V and 7 bases at J, with 4 bases between. CDR3 bases: TGTGCCTGGAGTGTGTGGGAGCAGTACTTC. Its translation: CAWSVWEQYF.

The chain joins TRBV29-1 to TRBJ2-3; no reliable D call. This CDR3 comprises 14 residues. V dropped 7 bases and J dropped 2 bases, with 16 bases sitting between them. CDR1 SQVTM and CDR2 ANQGSEA come from the germline V gene. The CDR3 sequence: CSAPVGWPTDTQYF. The DNA of the CDR3 is TGCAGCGCCCCCGTGGGGTGGCCCACAGATACGCAGTATTTT.

This clone appeared a few times. This rearrangement joins TRBV5-1 to TRBJ1-4; TRBD1 matches at 9 bases. The trim removed 2 bases at V and 4 bases at J, leaving 9 bases unmatched. The CDR3 loop spans 17 amino acids. Germline V CDR1 and CDR2: SGHRS, YFSETQ. In nucleotides, the CDR3 is TGCGCCAGCAGCTTCAAGCCGGGACAGGGAATTAATGAAAAACTGTTTTTT. Translated, it gives CASSFKPGQGINEKLFF. The whole variable domain, filled in from reference TRBV5-1 and TRBJ1-4, reads KAGVTQTPRYLIKTRGQQVTLSCSPISGHRSVSWYQQTPGQGLQFLFEYFSETQRNKGNFPGRFSGRQFSNSRSEMNVSTLELGDSALYLCASSFKPGQGINEKLFFGSGTQLSVL.

The rearrangement joins TRBV19 to TRBJ2-7; D ambiguous. CDR3 length: 11 residues. Germline values: CDR1 LNHDA, CDR2 SQIVND (reference sequence). V was pared by 4 bases and J by 4 bases, with 5 bases between. The CDR3 nucleotides are TGTGCCAGTAGTAATATTTACGAGCAGTACTTC. Its protein product is CASSNIYEQYF.

The V gene is TRBV9, the J gene TRBJ1-1; D is unresolved. V shed 3 bases and J shed 0 bases, with 12 bases lying between them. Germline V lookup: CDR1 SGDLS, CDR2 YYNGEE. The CDR3 is made up of 15 amino acids. CDR3 nucleotides: TGTGCCAGCAGCGGGGGAGGCCTCATGAACACTGAAGCTTTCTTT. It specifies CASSGGGLMNTEAFF.

The V call is TRBV29-1, the J call TRBJ1-1; no definite D call. Trimming cost V 7 bases and J 1 base, with 19 bases left between them. The CDR3 consists of 15 residues. Per the germline V gene, CDR1 is SQVTM and CDR2 is ANQGSEA. The CDR3 region has the DNA TGCAGCGCCCTCCCTTTCGGACGGGAGAACACTGAAGCTTTCTTT. Amino acids: CSALPFGRENTEAFF.

The V gene is TRBV28, the J gene TRBJ2-1; a weak D match, TRBD1 (6 bases). CDR3 size: 14 residues. Trimming left V 5 bases short and J 8 bases short, with 16 bases between. The germline V gene has CDR1 MDHEN and CDR2 SYDVKM. The CDR3, as DNA: TGTGCCAGCAGTCGCCCGACAGGTAGACATGAGCAGTTCTTC. It specifies CASSRPTGRHEQFF. Full variable domain (outside the CDR3, taken from reference TRBV28 and TRBJ2-1): DVKVTQSSRYLVKRTGEKVFLECVQDMDHENMFWYRQDPGLGLRLIYFSYDVKMKEKGDIPEGYSVSREKKERFSLILESASTNQTSMYLCASSRPTGRHEQFFGPGTRLTVL.

CDR3 sequence (DNA): TGTGCCAGCAGCGCCCGCTCCGGGGCAGAAGCTTTCTTT. Translating it yields CASSARSGAEAFF. The V and J genes are TRBV9 and TRBJ1-1, with D tentatively TRBD1 (5 bases). CDR3 length: 13 residues. Germline assignment: CDR1 SGDLS and CDR2 YYNGEE. V was clipped by 3 bases and J by 8 bases, with 14 bases between them.

J is TRBJ1-4 and V is TRBV2; D gene ambiguous. V lost 8 bases and J lost 8, with 12 bases in between. CDR3 length equals 12 residues. Germline CDR1 SNHLY, CDR2 FYNNEI. CDR3: CASHPRGEKLFF. DNA of the CDR3: TGTGCCAGCCACCCCCGAGGGGAAAAACTGTTTTTT.

A note on this clone: The sample carries other DNA sequences with the same CDR3. The chain has TRBV6-5 and TRBJ1-3, with D unresolved. The CDR3 sequence is 16 residues long. Germline V lookup: CDR1 MNHEY, CDR2 SVGAGI. V gave up 0 bases and J gave up 0 bases, with 9 bases separating them. DNA of the CDR3: TGTGCCAGCAGTTACTCCCGGACCTACTCTGGAAACACCATATATTTT. It codes for CASSYSRTYSGNTIYF.

A few counts support this clone. The CDR3 here is CASASQGLPYEQYF. Here the CDR3 DNA reads TGTGCCAGTGCCAGTCAGGGTCTTCCCTACGAGCAGTACTTC. This sequence joins TRBV19 and TRBJ2-7; TRBD1 is a possible D gene (5 bases). In germline, CDR1 is LNHDA, CDR2 SQIVND (reference sequence). CDR3 length: 14 amino acids. Between the trimmed V and J ends, which lost 8 bases and 2 bases, there was a span of 16 bases.

The count of this clone is one. The chain links TRBV7-2 to TRBJ1-2; TRBD1 matches 10 bases. Germline V gene lookup returns CDR1 SGHTA and CDR2 FQGNSA. The CDR3 has 15 residues. J was trimmed by 7 bases and V by 1 base; bases with no gene match: 6. The CDR3 DNA is TGTGCCAGCAGCTTAGTATCTGACAGGGGGCCTGGCTACACCTTC. This gives the protein CASSLVSDRGPGYTF.

The chain links TRBV7-2 to TRBJ2-7; D is unclear. Germline lookup yields CDR1 SGHTA and CDR2 FQGNSA. This CDR3 is built from 11 residues. The ends were cut back, 2 bases at V and 7 bases at J, with 6 bases in the middle. CDR3 loop: CASSLLDEQYF. The CDR3 nucleotides are TGTGCCAGCAGCTTACTGGATGAGCAGTACTTC. Variable domain in full (rest from reference TRBV7-2 and TRBJ2-7): GAGVSQSPSNKVTEKGKDVELRCDPISGHTALYWYRQSLGQGLEFLIYFQGNSAPDKSGLPSDRFSAERTGGSVSTLTIQRTQQEDSAVYLCASSLLDEQYFGPGTRLTVT.

This chain links TRBV5-4 with TRBJ1-1; D not certain. With 2 bases removed from V and 3 bases from J, the gap between germline ends came to 14 bases. This CDR3 spans 15 amino acids. Per germline, CDR1 SGHNT and CDR2 YYREEE (reference sequence). The CDR3 loop is CASSFGVRRDTEAFF. In DNA form, the CDR3 reads TGTGCCAGCAGCTTCGGTGTACGGCGTGACACTGAAGCTTTCTTT.

V and J are TRBV19 and TRBJ1-3; TRBD1 aligns across 7 bases. The V gene end was trimmed by 10 bases and the J gene end by 3 bases; junction bases not matched to a gene: 3. CDR3 size: 12 residues. Germline lookup yields CDR1 LNHDA and CDR2 SQIVND (reference sequence). The CDR3 is CATRQGGNTIYF. In nucleotides, the CDR3 is TGTGCCACCAGACAGGGTGGAAACACCATATATTTT. Filled out from reference TRBV19 and TRBJ1-3, the complete variable domain reads DGGITQSPKYLFRKEGQNVTLSCEQNLNHDAMYWYRQDPGQGLRLIYYSQIVNDFQKGDIAEGYSVSREKKESFPLTVTSAQKNPTAFYLCATRQGGNTIYFGEGSWLTVV.

This chain connects TRBV7-2 to TRBJ2-5; maybe TRBD1 (7 bases). The CDR3 sequence is 13 residues long. Trimming removed 3 bases from V and 3 bases from J, with 8 bases in between. The V gene's germline CDR1 is SGHTA and CDR2 FQGNSA. CDR3 sequence: CASSFRGEETQYF. The CDR3 DNA is TGTGCCAGCAGCTTCAGGGGGGAAGAGACCCAGTACTTC.

The V call is TRBV30, the J call TRBJ2-3, with TRBD2 identical over 13 bases. The J segment lost 3 bases and the V segment lost 3 bases, leaving 3 bases of the junction unmatched. The CDR3 is 15 amino acids. Germline-derived CDR1 and CDR2 are GTSNPN and SVGIG (reference sequence). As DNA, the CDR3 is TGTGCCTGGAGGGTGGGACTAGCGGGAACAGATACGCAGTATTTT. As protein: CAWRVGLAGTDTQYF. Filled out from reference TRBV30 and TRBJ2-3, the complete variable domain reads SQTIHQWPATLVQPVGSPLSLECTVEGTSNPNLYWYRQAAGRGLQLLFYSVGIGQISSEVPQNLSASRPQDRQFILSSKKLLLSDSGFYLCAWRVGLAGTDTQYFGPGTRLTVL.

The V and J genes are TRBV15 and TRBJ2-7, with 11 positions matching TRBD2. The germline CDR1 and CDR2 sequences are LNHNV and YYDKDF (reference sequence). V was pared by 4 bases and J by 2 bases, with 1 base of the junction left unmatched. This CDR3 has 14 amino acids. The CDR3 loop reads CATSKGLAAYEQYF. The CDR3 DNA follows: TGTGCCACCAGCAAGGGACTAGCGGCCTACGAGCAGTACTTC. The variable domain in full, completed from reference TRBV15 and TRBJ2-7, reads DAMVIQNPRYQVTQFGKPVTLSCSQTLNHNVMYWYQQKSSQAPKLLFHYYDKDFNNEADTPDNFQSRRPNTSFCFLDIRSPGLGDTAMYLCATSKGLAAYEQYFGPGTRLTVT.

This rearrangement joins TRBV18 to TRBJ2-5, with TRBD1 as a possible D gene (6 bases). Germline V gene lookup returns CDR1 KGHSH and CDR2 LQKENI. Trimming stripped 3 bases from V and 0 bases from J, with 11 bases between. The CDR3 extends over 15 amino acids. The CDR3 is CASSPDSFYQETQYF. DNA for the CDR3: TGTGCCAGCTCACCGGACAGCTTTTACCAAGAGACCCAGTACTTC.

DNA of the CDR3: TGTGCCTGGAGTAGTCAGGCTTACTACGAGCAGTACTTC. It is translated as CAWSSQAYYEQYF. This rearrangement joins TRBV30 to TRBJ2-7; no definite D call. Looked up from germline, CDR1 is GTSNPN and CDR2 is SVGIG (reference sequence). Trimming removed 2 bases from V and 3 bases from J, with 11 bases in between. CDR3 length: 13 amino acids.

V usage is TRBV5-1 and J usage is TRBJ1-2, with 10 bases that match TRBD1. In germline, CDR1 is SGHRS, CDR2 YFSETQ. The CDR3 length is 15 residues. The trim removed 4 bases at V and 6 bases at J, leaving 9 bases unmatched. CDR3 sequence reads: CASSGRGQGEDGYTF. DNA for the CDR3: TGCGCCAGCAGCGGAAGAGGACAGGGGGAGGATGGCTACACCTTC.

The V gene is TRBV19, the J gene TRBJ2-6, with 7 bases that match TRBD1. The J segment lost 1 base and the V segment lost 5 bases, leaving 14 bases of the junction unmatched. The CDR3 extends over 19 amino acids. CDR1 and CDR2 (germline): LNHDA, SQIVND (reference sequence). The CDR3 loop is CASSPRQGRPISGANVLTF. The CDR3 nucleotides are TGTGCCAGTAGTCCCCGACAGGGTAGACCAATATCTGGGGCCAACGTCCTGACTTTC.

The chain recombines TRBV29-1 with TRBJ2-3; the match to TRBD2 covers 11 bases. The CDR3 totals 20 residues. The ends lost 0 bases at V and 1 base at J; junction bases unmatched: 15. The germline V gene has CDR1 SQVTM and CDR2 ANQGSEA. CDR3 DNA: TGCAGCGTTGAAGATGATGTGGTAGCGGGGGGGAAGTGGGGCACAGATACGCAGTATTTT. Translating it yields CSVEDDVVAGGKWGTDTQYF.

The chain links TRBV30 to TRBJ1-2; no clear D. The germline V gene encodes CDR1 GTSNPN and CDR2 SVGIG (reference sequence). The CDR3 loop spans 14 amino acids. Deletions cut 0 bases from V and 3 bases from J, with 11 bases between. The CDR3 DNA reads TGTGCCTGGAGTGTTGTACCCCACGACTATGGCTACACCTTC. As protein: CAWSVVPHDYGYTF.

The chain is built from TRBV5-4 and TRBJ1-5; the D is unclear. Deletions cut 0 bases from V and 5 bases from J, with 9 bases between. The CDR3 runs to 14 residues. Germline V CDR1 and CDR2: SGHNT, YYREEE (reference sequence). The CDR3 DNA is TGTGCCAGCAGCTTGGTAGGGCCTCATCAGCCCCAGCATTTT. Translation: CASSLVGPHQPQHF.

The rearrangement uses TRBV28 and TRBJ1-1, with 8 bases lining up with TRBD1. The junction had 15 bases not matched to a gene; V was cut back by 2 bases and J by 4 bases. The CDR3 is 18 residues long. The V gene's germline CDR1 is MDHEN and CDR2 SYDVKM. CDR3 DNA sequence: TGTGCCAGCAGTTTAAGGAGGACAGGGACAAATTTGGGCACTGAAGCTTTCTTT. This sequence encodes CASSLRRTGTNLGTEAFF. Based on the CDR3 plus reference TRBV28 and TRBJ1-1, the full variable domain is DVKVTQSSRYLVKRTGEKVFLECVQDMDHENMFWYRQDPGLGLRLIYFSYDVKMKEKGDIPEGYSVSREKKERFSLILESASTNQTSMYLCASSLRRTGTNLGTEAFFGQGTRLTVV.

V is TRBV18 and J is TRBJ2-2, with D possibly being TRBD1 or TRBD2 (5 bases each). Trimming cost V 4 bases and J 0 bases, with 12 bases left between them. Germline V gene data show CDR1 as KGHSH and CDR2 as LQKENI. This CDR3 contains 16 residues. DNA of the CDR3: TGTGCCAGCTCACAACTGGGGACGCCGAACACCGGGGAGCTGTTTTTT. Protein: CASSQLGTPNTGELFF.